This TCR beta chain emerged from a study of OX40 agonist ivuxolimab in advanced cancers. In germline, CDR1 is LNHNV, CDR2 YYDKDF (reference sequence). Trimming left V 0 bases short and J 4 bases short, with 9 bases between. This CDR3 has 14 residues. Repertoires were generated with immunoSEQ multiplex PCR, while TCRdb's copy carries only in-frame clones and drops some. In the table there are about 71,000 clones, about 94% of which are singletons. The receptor's source is an adult with an advanced solid tumor such as melanoma, head and neck, liver or kidney cancer. The chain carries TRBV15 and TRBJ1-2, with no clear D. The sequences come from CD4+ or CD8+ T cells sorted from blood, collected in a trial of the OX40 agonist ivuxolimab. The CDR3: CATSRDTQSYGYTF. Here the CDR3 DNA reads TGTGCCACCAGCAGAGATACCCAGTCCTATGGCTACACCTTC.